This T cell receptor (beta chain) is from a study of OX40 agonist ivuxolimab in advanced cancers. General observations from the study: Partial responders treated at 0.1-3.0 mg/kg exhibited clonal expansion among the lowest measured. Researchers did not determine the expanded peripheral T cells' antigen specificity. Clones of CD4+ and CD8+ blood T cells grew by week 6 at doses of 0.1 to 3.0 mg/kg.

For this clone: What it binds is unknown.

Profiling relied on immunoSEQ multiplex PCR, and the TCRdb table lists in-frame clones only, not all of them. The sample includes around 46,000 clones, approximately 90% of them seen just once. The germline gives CDR1 LNHDA, CDR2 SQIVND (reference sequence). The CDR3 consists of 14 residues. The V and J ends lost 2 bases and 1 base respectively, with 6 bases between them. The clonotype originates from an adult with an advanced solid tumor such as melanoma, head and neck, liver or kidney cancer. Specimen: CD4+ or CD8+ T cells sorted from blood, collected in a trial of the OX40 agonist ivuxolimab. This chain links TRBV19 with TRBJ1-5; D not resolved. CDR3 amino acids: CASSISGSNQPQHF. CDR3 in DNA: TGTGCCAGTAGTATATCGGGAAGCAATCAGCCCCAGCATTTT.